The clone carrying this TCR beta chain was found many times. Its antigen is unknown. These data belong to a study of neurological immune-mediated disorders. Whole-study results and caveats: The absence of any CDR3 amino acid sequence shared by expanded clones across subjects suggests that repertoires were private in all groups.

Synthesis of cDNA was accomplished via 5'RACE employing 10-nucleotide random UMIs. TCRdb recomputed calls from the 5' RACE reads with MiXCR, one row per CDR3 protein. The data contain 50,000 to 75,000 distinct CDR3 sequences, over 4% of them singletons. The CDR3 has 17 amino acids. The germline gives CDR1 MGHRA, CDR2 YSYEKL. V gave up 3 bases and J gave up 0 bases; unmatched junction bases: 7. The receptor comes from a man in his forties or fifties with multiple sclerosis. The chain couples TRBV4-1 to TRBJ2-7, with 11 bases that match TRBD2. Material for sequencing was PBMCs. The CDR3 coding sequence is TGCGCCAGCAGCCAGGGGGGACTAGCGGATAACTCCTACGAGCAGTACGTC. This gives the protein CASSQGGLADNSYEQYV.